One and the same sample provided the 26 T cell receptor beta chains below, sequenced in a study of blood T cell repertoires in COVID-19. Only in-frame clones appear in the TCRdb table, and some are missing; sequencing was by immunoSEQ multiplex PCR. The sample includes a few hundred thousand clones, about 90% seen only once; the top ten take 7.8%. Input material: peripheral blood. These receptors originate from a woman in her 50s who had recovered from COVID-19.

The V call is TRBV5-1, the J call TRBJ2-3; D unclear. There are 15 residues in the CDR3. V was clipped by 1 base and J by 0 bases, with 9 bases between them. From germline, CDR1 is SGHRS and CDR2 YFSETQ. The CDR3 protein is CASSLRPGSTDTQYF. The CDR3 DNA reads as TGCGCCAGCAGCTTGAGGCCGGGTAGCACAGATACGCAGTATTTT.

The chain has TRBV6-2 or TRBV6-3 and TRBJ2-4; TRBD2 agrees at 9 bases. V was clipped by 0 bases and J by 7 bases; unmatched bases: 4. This CDR3 has 15 residues. CDR1 and CDR2 (germline): MNHEY, SVGEGT. Written as DNA, the CDR3 is TGTGCCAGCAGTTACTCCTCGGGACTAGCCAACATTCAGTACTTC. Translation: CASSYSSGLANIQYF.

This chain links TRBV29-1 with TRBJ2-1, with 13 bases fitting TRBD2. The CDR3 extends over 16 amino acids. V dropped 6 bases and J dropped 4; count of bases not matched to a gene: 9. Germline V gene data show CDR1 as SQVTM and CDR2 as ANQGSEA. The CDR3 DNA sequence: TGCAGCGTCCTCCCGGGACTAGCGGGACGATACAATGAGCAGTTCTTC. This codes for CSVLPGLAGRYNEQFF.

This sequence joins TRBV2 and TRBJ2-5, with D possibly TRBD1 on 5 matching bases. V was clipped by 11 bases and J by 2 bases, with 12 bases between them. The CDR3 loop spans 12 amino acids. In germline, CDR1 is SNHLY, CDR2 FYNNEI. CDR3 sequence: CAGSGIQETQYF. The DNA for the CDR3 is TGTGCCGGATCAGGGATACAAGAGACCCAGTACTTC.

This chain connects TRBV6-1 to TRBJ1-1, with unresolved D. Germline loops: CDR1 MNHNS, CDR2 SASEGT. CDR3 length equals 13 residues. Trimming pared 3 bases from V and 0 bases from J, leaving 5 bases between. The CDR3 DNA reads TGTGCCAGCAGTGAGGAGGTGAACACTGAAGCTTTCTTT. Amino acids: CASSEEVNTEAFF.

The rearrangement uses TRBV7-2 and TRBJ1-2, with 7 positions matching TRBD1. The CDR3 spans 13 residues. V shed 8 bases, J shed 4 bases, and the junction held 7 bases outside the gene matches. Per germline, CDR1 SGHTA and CDR2 FQGNSA. In nucleotides, the CDR3 is TGTGCCAGCGATACGGGACAGCTCTATGGCTACACCTTC. Translating gives CASDTGQLYGYTF.

This clone turned up a few times. The gene calls are TRBV7-9 and TRBJ1-2, with a weak D call TRBD1 (6 bases). The V gene's germline CDR1 is SEHNR and CDR2 FQNEAQ (reference sequence). Trimming took 5 bases from V and 6 from J, leaving 7 bases between them. This CDR3 has 11 amino acids. In DNA, the CDR3 is TGTGCCAGCAGCAACAGGGATGGCTACACCTTC. Encoded protein: CASSNRDGYTF.

CDR3 amino acids: CSASPPGQGLNEQYF. The DNA for the CDR3 is TGCAGTGCTAGTCCCCCGGGACAGGGTCTGAACGAGCAGTACTTC. The V and J genes are TRBV20-1 and TRBJ2-7, with 9 nucleotides matching TRBD1. The CDR3 consists of 15 residues. The germline gives CDR1 DFQATT, CDR2 SNEGSKA (reference sequence). The trim removed 3 bases at V and 5 bases at J, leaving 11 bases unmatched.

A few counts support this clone. The CDR3 nucleotides read TGTGCCAGCAGTTTCTTGGGGCGGACTAGCGGGAGCTCCTACAATGAGCAGTTCTTC. Its translation is CASSFLGRTSGSSYNEQFF. The rearrangement joins TRBV27 to TRBJ2-1; 13 nucleotides match TRBD2. CDR1 is MNHEY and CDR2 is SMNVEV in the germline V gene (reference sequence). CDR3 length: 19 amino acids. V dropped 3 bases and J dropped 0; count of bases not matched to a gene: 8.

The V call is TRBV6-5, the J call TRBJ2-2, with 11 positions matching TRBD2. Germline-derived CDR1 and CDR2 are MNHEY and SVGAGI. The CDR3 loop spans 14 amino acids. V lost 6 bases to trimming and J lost 6 bases; unmatched junction nucleotides: 3. The CDR3 is CASSPGLAAGELFF. The CDR3 region has the DNA TGTGCCAGCAGCCCGGGACTAGCGGCCGGGGAGCTGTTTTTT.

The chain recombines TRBV6-5 with TRBJ2-7; 8 bases agree with TRBD1. In germline, CDR1 is MNHEY, CDR2 SVGAGI. CDR3 size: 15 residues. With 5 bases clipped from V and 4 bases from J, the junction kept 10 bases outside the gene matches. The CDR3 nucleotides read TGTGCCAGCAGTCCTTCGGACAGGGAGCCTTACGAGCAGTACTTC. This sequence encodes CASSPSDREPYEQYF.

V usage is TRBV19 and J usage is TRBJ2-1; TRBD2 matches 13 bases. After removal of 5 bases from V and 8 bases from J, the junction contained 6 bases not matched to a gene. Germline lookup yields CDR1 LNHDA and CDR2 SQIVND (reference sequence). The CDR3 has 15 amino acids. In DNA, the CDR3 is TGTGCCAGTAGTCCGAGGACTAGCGGGAGCGATGAGCAGTTCTTC. It is translated as CASSPRTSGSDEQFF.

The CDR3 bases are TGTGCCAGCAGGGGGACAGGGGACAACTATGGCTACACCTTC. This gives the protein CASRGTGDNYGYTF. The chain uses TRBV6-6 and TRBJ1-2; 10 bases agree with TRBD1. CDR3 length: 14 residues. Germline lookup yields CDR1 MNHNY and CDR2 SVGAGI (reference sequence). With V trimmed by 6 bases and J by 2 bases, 3 bases remained unmatched.

The chain links TRBV4-3 to TRBJ1-1; D gene uncertain. CDR3 size: 15 residues. Germline V gives CDR1 LGHNA, CDR2 YSLEER. Trimming removed 5 bases at V and 3 bases at J, with 16 bases between. CDR3 loop: CASSKGELFYTEAFF. In DNA form, the CDR3 reads TGCGCCAGCAGCAAGGGAGAGTTATTTTACACTGAAGCTTTCTTT.

The chain carries TRBV7-2 and TRBJ2-1, with TRBD2 identical over 8 bases. V was pared by 1 base and J by 9 bases, with 8 bases of the junction left unmatched. In germline, CDR1 is SGHTA, CDR2 FQGNSA. The CDR3 covers 15 residues. CDR3 bases: TGTGCCAGCAGCTTAGGGACTAGCCTACGAGGTGAGCAGTTCTTC. Residues: CASSLGTSLRGEQFF.

The rearrangement joins TRBV5-4 to TRBJ2-7, with TRBD1 matching 8 bases. With 3 bases clipped from V and 5 bases from J, the junction kept 7 bases outside the gene matches. The CDR3 is 14 amino acids. Germline CDR1 is SGHNT and CDR2 is YYREEE (reference sequence). The CDR3, as DNA: TGTGCCAGCAGCTCACTGGACAGGGTCAACGAGCAGTACTTC. Translation gives CASSSLDRVNEQYF.

The chain joins TRBV3-1 (or the pseudogene TRBV3-2) to TRBJ2-7, with 9 bases lining up with TRBD1. The CDR3 length is 14 residues. Losses at the gene ends were 5 bases for V and 10 bases for J; bases not matched to a gene: 12. Germline CDR1 LGHDT, CDR2 YNNKEL (reference sequence). The CDR3 DNA reads as TGTGCCAGCAGCGGGGATTTACAGGGGGCCACCCAGTACTTC. Amino acids: CASSGDLQGATQYF.

This chain connects TRBV24-1 to TRBJ2-2; D may be TRBD1 (6 bases). The CDR3 is made up of 14 amino acids. CDR1 and CDR2 (germline): KGHDR, SFDVKD. V was shortened by 4 bases and J by 7 bases, with 12 bases between the two germline ends. DNA of the CDR3: TGTGCCACCAGTGAATCAGGGGTGAACGGGGAGCTGTTTTTT. Translating it yields CATSESGVNGELFF.

This sequence joins TRBV7-9 and TRBJ2-2; TRBD1 agrees at 9 bases. The V segment lost 4 bases and the J segment 6 bases; nucleotides outside the gene matches: 12. CDR1 is SEHNR and CDR2 is FQNEAQ in the germline V gene (reference sequence). The CDR3 is 17 residues long. CDR3 nucleotides: TGTGCCAGCAGCTCCCTAACCGGGACAGGGACGCCCGGGGAGCTGTTTTTT. The encoded protein is CASSSLTGTGTPGELFF. Filled out from reference TRBV7-9 and TRBJ2-2, the complete variable domain reads DTGVSQNPRHKITKRGQNVTFRCDPISEHNRLYWYRQTLGQGPEFLTYFQNEAQLEKSRLLSDRFSAERPKGSFSTLEIQRTEQGDSAMYLCASSSLTGTGTPGELFFGEGSRLTVL.

CDR3: CATSDLGTGAYNEQFF. The DNA of the CDR3 is TGTGCCACCAGTGATTTAGGGACAGGGGCCTACAATGAGCAGTTCTTC. The chain recombines TRBV24-1 with TRBJ2-1, with 10 bases lining up with TRBD1. V trimming: 1 base; J trimming: 2 bases; junction bases outside the gene matches: 1. Looked up from germline, CDR1 is KGHDR and CDR2 is SFDVKD. The CDR3 covers 16 residues.

The rearrangement joins TRBV6-2 or TRBV6-3 to TRBJ1-5; D not certain. Germline V lookup: CDR1 MNHEY, CDR2 SVGEGT. The V end lost 1 base, the J end lost 4 bases, and 8 bases lay between the germline ends. The CDR3 totals 14 residues. CDR3 bases: TGTGCCAGCAGTTACTTCAGGTTGAATCAGCCCCAGCATTTT. Translating gives CASSYFRLNQPQHF.

The rearrangement links TRBV5-5 to TRBJ2-3, with 12 nucleotides matching TRBD2. Germline trimming cut 6 bases from V and 5 bases from J; bases unmatched to any gene: 10. Germline V gives CDR1 SGHKS, CDR2 YYEKEE (reference sequence). The CDR3 has 16 residues. The CDR3 bases are TGTGCCAGCACCCCCGGACTAGCGGGAAACGGAGATACGCAGTATTTT. It translates to CASTPGLAGNGDTQYF.

The chain is built from TRBV4-3 and TRBJ1-4, with 9 bases that match TRBD1. Germline-derived CDR1 and CDR2 are LGHNA and YSLEER. Trimming at V came to 3 bases and at J to 5 bases, leaving 7 bases not matched to a gene. The CDR3 sequence is 16 residues long. The CDR3 spells CASSHRSGTGNEKLFF. As DNA, the CDR3 is TGCGCCAGCAGCCACCGATCCGGGACAGGGAATGAAAAACTGTTTTTT.

The V gene is TRBV9, the J gene TRBJ1-1, with D possibly matching TRBD1 (6 bases). Looked up from germline, CDR1 is SGDLS and CDR2 is YYNGEE. V was clipped by 0 bases and J by 2 bases, with 14 bases between them. The CDR3 is 16 residues long. Written as DNA, the CDR3 is TGTGCCAGCAGCGTAGAAGGGACACCCTTTAACACTGAAGCTTTCTTT. Protein sequence: CASSVEGTPFNTEAFF.

The chain employs TRBV6-5 and TRBJ2-2, with 9 bases identical to TRBD2. Germline assignment: CDR1 MNHEY and CDR2 SVGAGI. The CDR3 has 13 residues. V trimming: 7 bases; J trimming: 4 bases; junction bases outside the gene matches: 1. The CDR3 region is CASMRGGTGELFF. CDR3 DNA: TGTGCCAGCATGCGGGGGGGCACCGGGGAGCTGTTTTTT.

The genes are TRBV27 and TRBJ1-3; D is possibly TRBD1 (6 bases). Trimming stripped 5 bases from V and 3 bases from J, with 8 bases between. CDR1 is MNHEY and CDR2 is SMNVEV in the germline V gene (reference sequence). This CDR3 is built from 13 residues. The CDR3 region has the DNA TGTGCCAGCAGTAGGACAGTTGGAAACACCATATATTTT. The encoded protein is CASSRTVGNTIYF.